This is a list of T cell receptor beta chains from one sample in a study of T cells in Graves' hyperthyroidism and ophthalmopathy. TCRdb used MiXCR to reprocess the multiplex PCR reads, holding one entry per CDR3 protein. The sample has a few hundred thousand distinct CDR3 sequences; around 19% are singletons. The sample taken for sequencing was blood. These receptors were obtained from a middle-aged man with Graves' hyperthyroidism. The CDR3 runs from the conserved cysteine through the conserved F or W. The D gene is left open where the match is weak. Size is stated for part of the rows, as once, few or many counts, or as a class when the clone is expanded.

J: TRBJ2-3; D: TRBD2; size: NA; length: 15; V: TRBV20-1; DNA: TGCAGTGCTGAGGGACTAGCGGGGGGGCAAGATACGCAGTATTTT; CDR3: CSAEGLAGGQDTQYF
J: TRBJ1-1; D: NA; size: many; length: 15; V: TRBV7-9; DNA: TGTGCCAGCAGCCCCCAAGGGAGCCCGAACACTGAAGCTTTCTTT; CDR3: CASSPQGSPNTEAFF
J: TRBJ2-3; D: NA; size: NA; length: 13; V: TRBV20-1; DNA: TGCAGTGCTAGGGCGACAGGTGGGGATACGCAGTATTTT; CDR3: CSARATGGDTQYF
J: TRBJ2-7; D: TRBD1; size: NA; length: 14; V: TRBV20-1; DNA: TGCAGTGCTGCCCCGGGACAGGGAACCTACGAGCAGTACTTC; CDR3: CSAAPGQGTYEQYF
J: TRBJ1-2; D: NA; size: many; length: 13; V: TRBV6-1; DNA: TGTGCCAGCAGATACAGCGACCTCTATGGCTACACCTTC; CDR3: CASRYSDLYGYTF
J: TRBJ1-4; D: NA; size: few; length: 12; V: TRBV2; DNA: TGTGCCAGCAGTGCGTCGGTTGAAAAACTGTTTTTT; CDR3: CASSASVEKLFF
J: TRBJ2-7; D: NA; size: once; length: 14; V: TRBV9; DNA: TGTGCCAGCAGCGTAGAGACTGCCGGCTACGAGCAGTACTTC; CDR3: CASSVETAGYEQYF
J: TRBJ1-5; D: NA; size: many; length: 13; V: TRBV27; DNA: TGTGCCAGCAGTTTGCGAGGGTTTCAGCCCCAGCATTTT; CDR3: CASSLRGFQPQHF
J: TRBJ2-2; D: NA; size: few; length: 14; V: TRBV20-1; DNA: TGCAGTGCTAGGGGATTCAGTGACACCGGGGAGCTGTTTTTT; CDR3: CSARGFSDTGELFF
J: TRBJ1-2; D: TRBD1; size: many; length: 13; V: TRBV27; DNA: TGTGCCAGCAGTTCCAGGACAGGGGGCGGCGACACCTTC; CDR3: CASSSRTGGGDTF
J: TRBJ2-1; D: TRBD2; size: NA; length: 12; V: TRBV29-1; DNA: TGCAGCGTCAACCTTCCGGGACTAGCGTGGTTCTTC; CDR3: CSVNLPGLAWFF
J: TRBJ1-2; D: NA; size: many; length: 10; V: TRBV20-1; DNA: TGCAGTGCAGTCGCCTATGGCTACACCTTC; CDR3: CSAVAYGYTF
J: TRBJ2-1; D: TRBD2; size: few; length: 16; V: TRBV29-1; DNA: TGCAGCGGACTAGCGGGGGGGCCTACAAACTACAATGAGCAGTTCTTC; CDR3: CSGLAGGPTNYNEQFF
J: TRBJ2-7; D: NA; size: many; length: 12; V: TRBV24-1; DNA: TGTGCCACCAGTCCGGACGGCTACGAGCAGTACTTC; CDR3: CATSPDGYEQYF
J: TRBJ1-1; D: NA; size: many; length: 14; V: TRBV20-1; DNA: TGCAGTGCTAGAGAGGGTGACTTGAACACTGAAGCTTTCTTT; CDR3: CSAREGDLNTEAFF
J: TRBJ2-1; D: NA; size: few; length: 13; V: TRBV5-1; DNA: TGCGCCAGCAGCTTGGCCCCTAACAATGGGCAGTTCTTC; CDR3: CASSLAPNNGQFF
J: TRBJ2-3; D: TRBD1; size: NA; length: 14; V: TRBV5-8; DNA: TGTGCCAGCAGCTTGGTCAGGGGGCAAGATACGCAGTATTTT; CDR3: CASSLVRGQDTQYF
J: TRBJ2-1; D: NA; size: NA; length: 12; V: TRBV20-1; DNA: TGCAGTGCTAGCCTCACAGGGACTGAGCAGTTCTTC; CDR3: CSASLTGTEQFF
J: TRBJ1-4; D: NA; size: NA; length: 16; V: TRBV28; DNA: TGTGCCAGCAGTTTGAAGTTTTCAGGGATTAATGAAAAACTGTTTTTT; CDR3: CASSLKFSGINEKLFF
J: TRBJ2-7; D: TRBD1; size: many; length: 14; V: TRBV10-3; DNA: TGTGCCATCAGTGCACAGGGGGCGCCGTCCGAGCAGTACTTC; CDR3: CAISAQGAPSEQYF
J: TRBJ2-3; D: NA; size: NA; length: 16; V: TRBV4-3; DNA: TGCGCCAGCAGCCCTACGGGGGCCGTTAGCACAGATACGCAGTATTTT; CDR3: CASSPTGAVSTDTQYF
J: TRBJ2-7; D: NA; size: NA; length: 13; V: TRBV6-1; DNA: TGTGCCAGCACCAATCCACCCCTGGGGGAGCAGTACTTC; CDR3: CASTNPPLGEQYF
J: TRBJ2-7; D: NA; size: many; length: 12; V: TRBV12-3/TRBV12-4; DNA: TGTGCCAGCAGCGGGGCGGGGTACGAGCAGTACTTC; CDR3: CASSGAGYEQYF
J: TRBJ2-1; D: NA; size: many; length: 14; V: TRBV6-2/TRBV6-3; DNA: TGTGCCAGCAGTTACTTCGGTGCTTACAATGAGCAGTTCTTC; CDR3: CASSYFGAYNEQFF
J: TRBJ1-1; D: NA; size: many; length: 14; V: TRBV6-1; DNA: TGTGCCAGCAGTTCAAGGACAGCCAACACTGAAGCTTTCTTT; CDR3: CASSSRTANTEAFF
J: TRBJ2-3; D: NA; size: NA; length: 16; V: TRBV9; DNA: TGTGCCAGCAGCGGGAGGGTCTGGGGGGGCGGAGATACGCAGTATTTT; CDR3: CASSGRVWGGGDTQYF
J: TRBJ1-4; D: NA; size: many; length: 13; V: TRBV11-2; DNA: TGTGCCAGCGGCAAAGGGTCTGGTGAAAAACTGTTTTTT; CDR3: CASGKGSGEKLFF
J: TRBJ2-2; D: NA; size: many; length: 15; V: TRBV9; DNA: TGTGCCAGCAGCGTAGTCGCAGCGAACACCGGGGAGCTGTTTTTT; CDR3: CASSVVAANTGELFF
J: TRBJ1-3; D: NA; size: NA; length: 18; V: TRBV15; DNA: TGTGCCACCAGCAGAGATCATCGGCAGGTTTTTTCTGGAAACACCATATATTTT; CDR3: CATSRDHRQVFSGNTIYF
J: TRBJ2-5; D: NA; size: few; length: 14; V: TRBV29-1; DNA: TGCAGCGTCAGGTTATCGGGAGTGGGAGAGACCCAGTACTTC; CDR3: CSVRLSGVGETQYF
J: TRBJ2-3; D: NA; size: many; length: 13; V: TRBV20-1; DNA: TGCAGTGCTAGCGACAGGCGCACAGATACGCAGTATTTT; CDR3: CSASDRRTDTQYF
J: TRBJ2-7; D: NA; size: many; length: 15; V: TRBV27; DNA: TGTGCCAGCAGTTTCGTCTGGGGGCGGCGCTACGAGCAGTACTTC; CDR3: CASSFVWGRRYEQYF
J: TRBJ1-2; D: NA; size: many; length: 13; V: TRBV7-6; DNA: TGTGCCAGCAGCTTTCCAGTCGTCTCCGGCTACACCTTC; CDR3: CASSFPVVSGYTF
J: TRBJ2-6; D: NA; size: many; length: 14; V: TRBV6-1; DNA: TGTGCCACCTTACTAAGGTCCGGGGCCAACGTCCTGACTTTC; CDR3: CATLLRSGANVLTF
J: TRBJ2-3; D: NA; size: many; length: 16; V: TRBV6-1; DNA: TGTGCCAGCAGTGCCCGGGACACCCACTACACAGATACGCAGTATTTT; CDR3: CASSARDTHYTDTQYF
J: TRBJ1-2; D: NA; size: NA; length: 16; V: TRBV7-9; DNA: TGTGCCAGCAGCTCCTCCCGAGCGGATGCTAACTATGGCTACACCTTC; CDR3: CASSSSRADANYGYTF
J: TRBJ1-1; D: NA; size: NA; length: 11; V: TRBV6-1; DNA: TGTGCCAGCAGTCGCGACACTGAAGCTTCCTTT; CDR3: CASSRDTEASF
J: TRBJ2-1; D: TRBD2; size: many; length: 15; V: TRBV18; DNA: TGTGCCAGCTCAAGCACTAGCGGGGGTGACAATGAGCAGTTCTTC; CDR3: CASSSTSGGDNEQFF
J: TRBJ1-1; D: NA; size: NA; length: 17; V: TRBV27; DNA: TGTGCCAGCAGTTTAGGTCGGGCAGCCCCAGGTATCACTGAAGCTTTCTTT; CDR3: CASSLGRAAPGITEAFF
J: TRBJ2-1; D: NA; size: NA; length: 14; V: TRBV10-3; DNA: TGTGCCACCCGTTTTAGCGACCTATACAATGAGCAGTTCTTC; CDR3: CATRFSDLYNEQFF
J: TRBJ1-4; D: NA; size: NA; length: 15; V: TRBV6-1; DNA: TGTGCCAGCAGTGGAAGGACAGTTAATAATGAAAAACTGTTTTTT; CDR3: CASSGRTVNNEKLFF
J: TRBJ1-6; D: NA; size: NA; length: 14; V: TRBV18; DNA: TGTGCCAGCTCGCCGGCGGGCAGCAATTCACCCCTCCACTTT; CDR3: CASSPAGSNSPLHF
J: TRBJ1-4; D: NA; size: many; length: 14; V: TRBV7-9; DNA: TGTGCCAGCAGCTTACTACGGGCTAATGAAAAACTGTTTTTT; CDR3: CASSLLRANEKLFF
J: TRBJ2-7; D: TRBD1; size: many; length: 12; V: TRBV7-9; DNA: TGTGCCAGCAGGGACAGGGGGGATGAGCAGTACTTC; CDR3: CASRDRGDEQYF
J: TRBJ2-3; D: NA; size: many; length: 13; V: TRBV20-1; DNA: TGCAGTGCTAGTTCGGGGGGCCCAGATACGCAGTATTTT; CDR3: CSASSGGPDTQYF
J: TRBJ1-1; D: TRBD1; size: once; length: 14; V: TRBV25-1; DNA: TGTGCCAGCAGTGATAGGGACAGGGGTGCTGAAGCTTTCTTT; CDR3: CASSDRDRGAEAFF
J: TRBJ2-2; D: NA; size: few; length: 15; V: TRBV6-1; DNA: TGTGCCAGCAGTACCCAAGGGGGGCTGGCCGGGGAGCTGTTTTTT; CDR3: CASSTQGGLAGELFF
J: TRBJ2-2; D: TRBD1; size: many; length: 18; V: TRBV12-3/TRBV12-4; DNA: TGTGCCAGCAGTGCTACCTGGGACAGAGTTGAAAACACCGGGGAGCTGTTTTTT; CDR3: CASSATWDRVENTGELFF
J: TRBJ2-3; D: NA; size: many; length: 15; V: TRBV5-1; DNA: TGCGCCAGCAGCTCCCAGGACCTTCGCACAGATACGCAGTATTTT; CDR3: CASSSQDLRTDTQYF
J: TRBJ2-1; D: TRBD2; size: few; length: 15; V: TRBV30; DNA: TGTGCCTGGAGTGTAGTTTTAGCGGGGGGGGGTGAGCAGTTCTTC; CDR3: CAWSVVLAGGGEQFF
J: TRBJ2-7; D: TRBD2; size: many; length: 16; V: TRBV7-2; DNA: TGTGCCAGCAATCTGGTGGGCGGGGGGTCCCTCTACGAGCAGTACTTC; CDR3: CASNLVGGGSLYEQYF